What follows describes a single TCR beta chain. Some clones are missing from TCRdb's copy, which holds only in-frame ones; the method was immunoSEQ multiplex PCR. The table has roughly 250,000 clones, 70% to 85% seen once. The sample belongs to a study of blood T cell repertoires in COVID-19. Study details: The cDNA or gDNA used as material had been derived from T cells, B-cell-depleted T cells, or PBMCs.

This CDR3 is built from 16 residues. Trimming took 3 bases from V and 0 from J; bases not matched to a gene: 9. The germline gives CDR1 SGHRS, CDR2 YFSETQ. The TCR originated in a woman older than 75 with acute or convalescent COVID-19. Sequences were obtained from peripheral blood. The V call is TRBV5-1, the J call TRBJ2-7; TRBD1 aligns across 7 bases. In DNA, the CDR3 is TGCGCCAGCAGCTCGCAACAGGGGCTTAGCTCCTACGAGCAGTACTTC. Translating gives CASSSQQGLSSYEQYF.